These T cell receptor beta chains were read from a single sample in a study of PD-1 blockade in classical Hodgkin lymphoma. Generated by immunoSEQ multiplex PCR, the TCRdb table keeps only in-frame clones and is missing some. This table holds roughly 55,000 clones, 81% found once. The sequencing used peripheral blood mononuclear cells (PBMCs), collected at baseline. The origin of the receptors is a human donor with classical Hodgkin lymphoma. CDR3s include the opening cysteine and the closing phenylalanine or tryptophan. Fields, in order: J gene, clone size, V gene, D gene, CDR3 DNA, CDR3 protein. D genes are given only for firm matches. Clone size, where shown, is once, few, many, or a class for clones that have expanded.

j_call: TRBJ2-5
clone_size: once
v_call: TRBV5-1
d_call: -
cdr3_nt: TGCGCCAGCAGCCCCTTGAGGGAGGAATACAGAGAGACCCAGTACTTC
cdr3_aa: CASSPLREEYRETQYF

j_call: TRBJ2-1
clone_size: -
v_call: TRBV7-2
d_call: TRBD2
cdr3_nt: TGTGCCAGCAGCTTTTTCCCGGGAGGCTCCTACAATGAGCAGTTCTTC
cdr3_aa: CASSFFPGGSYNEQFF

j_call: TRBJ1-5
clone_size: -
v_call: TRBV30
d_call: -
cdr3_nt: TGTGCCTGGGGACAGTTCCCCCATCAGCCCCAGCATTTT
cdr3_aa: CAWGQFPHQPQHF

j_call: TRBJ1-2
clone_size: -
v_call: TRBV7-9
d_call: -
cdr3_nt: TGTGCCAGCAGGGGTCCTAACTATGGCTACACCTTC
cdr3_aa: CASRGPNYGYTF

j_call: TRBJ2-1
clone_size: few
v_call: TRBV27
d_call: -
cdr3_nt: TGTGCCAGCAGTTTATTTCACGGTAACAATGAGCAGTTCTTC
cdr3_aa: CASSLFHGNNEQFF

j_call: TRBJ1-1
clone_size: -
v_call: TRBV27
d_call: TRBD1
cdr3_nt: TGTGCCAGCAGTAAAAGAGAACAGGGGGACGAAGCTTTCTTT
cdr3_aa: CASSKREQGDEAFF

j_call: TRBJ2-4
clone_size: -
v_call: TRBV11-2
d_call: -
cdr3_nt: TGTGCCAGCAGCCCGAACCGGGACACAAAAAACATTCAGTACTTC
cdr3_aa: CASSPNRDTKNIQYF

j_call: TRBJ2-3
clone_size: -
v_call: TRBV6-5
d_call: TRBD2
cdr3_nt: TGTGCCAGCAGTTTCGGACTAGCGGATACGCAGTATTTT
cdr3_aa: CASSFGLADTQYF

j_call: TRBJ1-1
clone_size: -
v_call: TRBV4-3
d_call: -
cdr3_nt: TGCGCCAGCAGCCAAGCTTGGGCGGGGGAGAACACTGAAGCTTTCTTT
cdr3_aa: CASSQAWAGENTEAFF

j_call: TRBJ2-3
clone_size: few
v_call: TRBV2
d_call: TRBD2
cdr3_nt: TGTGCCAGCAGCGATAGACTAGCGGGAGGGCCAGCGCAGTATTTT
cdr3_aa: CASSDRLAGGPAQYF

j_call: TRBJ2-3
clone_size: -
v_call: TRBV19
d_call: -
cdr3_nt: TGTGCCAGTAGTATCCAAGGCACACTCGGGGATACGCAGTATTTT
cdr3_aa: CASSIQGTLGDTQYF

j_call: TRBJ1-2
clone_size: -
v_call: TRBV15
d_call: TRBD1
cdr3_nt: TGTGCCACCAGCAGAGATATTATGTTGGGACAGGGGACGGGTGGCTACACCTTC
cdr3_aa: CATSRDIMLGQGTGGYTF

j_call: TRBJ2-1
clone_size: -
v_call: TRBV7-8
d_call: -
cdr3_nt: TGTGCCAGCAGCTTAGTCAGAATGGGCAGTAAGGGGCAGTTCTTC
cdr3_aa: CASSLVRMGSKGQFF

j_call: TRBJ2-1
clone_size: -
v_call: TRBV7-9
d_call: TRBD2
cdr3_nt: TGTGCCAGCAGCTTAGCTAGCGGGCTAGACAATGAGCAGTTCTTC
cdr3_aa: CASSLASGLDNEQFF

j_call: TRBJ1-1
clone_size: -
v_call: TRBV29-1
d_call: -
cdr3_nt: TGCAGCGCGGGGACGCGGGGGGACACTGAAGCTTTCTTT
cdr3_aa: CSAGTRGDTEAFF

j_call: TRBJ2-7
clone_size: medium-sized
v_call: TRBV15
d_call: TRBD2
cdr3_nt: TGTGCCACCAGCGGACCACTAGCGGGAGCCTACGAGCAGTACTTC
cdr3_aa: CATSGPLAGAYEQYF

j_call: TRBJ2-1
clone_size: -
v_call: TRBV7-9
d_call: TRBD2
cdr3_nt: TGTGCCAGCAGCTTGCACGGGACTAGGGGCAATGAGCAGTTCTTC
cdr3_aa: CASSLHGTRGNEQFF

j_call: TRBJ2-5
clone_size: -
v_call: TRBV5-4
d_call: -
cdr3_nt: TGTGCATCCGGGACACCATCAAAAGAGACCCAGTACTTC
cdr3_aa: CASGTPSKETQYF

j_call: TRBJ2-2
clone_size: once
v_call: TRBV15
d_call: -
cdr3_nt: TGTGCCACCAGCAGAGACAGGGGGGACACCGGGGAGCTGTTTTTT
cdr3_aa: CATSRDRGDTGELFF

j_call: TRBJ1-3
clone_size: -
v_call: TRBV10-3
d_call: TRBD1
cdr3_nt: TGTGCCACCCGGGACAGGGGAGTTCTCTTAGCTGGAAACACCATATATTTT
cdr3_aa: CATRDRGVLLAGNTIYF

j_call: TRBJ1-2
clone_size: -
v_call: TRBV5-4
d_call: TRBD1
cdr3_nt: TGTGCCAGCAGCCCGGGACAGGGGACCTATGGCTACACCTTC
cdr3_aa: CASSPGQGTYGYTF

j_call: TRBJ1-5
clone_size: few
v_call: TRBV7-8
d_call: -
cdr3_nt: TGTGCCAGCAGCCCGTCGTTAGGGAATAGCAATCAGCCCCAGCATTTT
cdr3_aa: CASSPSLGNSNQPQHF

j_call: TRBJ1-2
clone_size: -
v_call: TRBV18
d_call: TRBD1
cdr3_nt: TGTGCCAGCTCACCAGAGGGGGCGCTTAGCTACACCTTC
cdr3_aa: CASSPEGALSYTF

j_call: TRBJ2-4
clone_size: once
v_call: TRBV21-1
d_call: -
cdr3_nt: TGTGCCAGCAGCAAATCAGCCACATATCGGGACGTACGCCCCGGGTTAGCCAAAAACATTCAGTACTTC
cdr3_aa: CASSKSATYRDVRPGLAKNIQYF

j_call: TRBJ2-3
clone_size: few
v_call: TRBV13
d_call: TRBD2
cdr3_nt: TGTGCCAGCAGCTTCCGGACTAGCGGGGCAAGAGATACTAGCACAGATACGCAGTATTTT
cdr3_aa: CASSFRTSGARDTSTDTQYF

j_call: TRBJ1-1
clone_size: -
v_call: TRBV6-5
d_call: -
cdr3_nt: TGTGCCAGCAGCGTCGTGGTGAACACTGAAGCTTTCTTT
cdr3_aa: CASSVVVNTEAFF

j_call: TRBJ2-1
clone_size: -
v_call: TRBV2
d_call: -
cdr3_nt: TGTGCCAGCATACCCGATTTGGATGAGCAGTTCTTC
cdr3_aa: CASIPDLDEQFF

j_call: TRBJ1-2
clone_size: -
v_call: TRBV7-2
d_call: -
cdr3_nt: TGTGCCAGCAGCGGTCTCGGCTCGAACTATGGCTACACCTTC
cdr3_aa: CASSGLGSNYGYTF

j_call: TRBJ2-3
clone_size: few
v_call: TRBV2
d_call: -
cdr3_nt: TGTGCCAGGCGTGGCGGGGGCGATACGCAGTATTTT
cdr3_aa: CARRGGGDTQYF

j_call: TRBJ1-5
clone_size: few
v_call: TRBV19
d_call: TRBD1
cdr3_nt: TGTGCCAGTAGGGACGGACAGGGACACTATCAGCCCCAGCATTTT
cdr3_aa: CASRDGQGHYQPQHF

j_call: TRBJ1-6
clone_size: -
v_call: TRBV27
d_call: TRBD1
cdr3_nt: TGTGCCAGCACCACCGGGGACAGGGTTGGTTCACCCCTCCACTTT
cdr3_aa: CASTTGDRVGSPLHF

j_call: TRBJ2-3
clone_size: -
v_call: TRBV4-1
d_call: -
cdr3_nt: TGCGCCAGCAGCCAAGTATCTTCCCCTAGCACAGATACGCAGTATTTT
cdr3_aa: CASSQVSSPSTDTQYF

j_call: TRBJ2-1
clone_size: once
v_call: TRBV5-1
d_call: -
cdr3_nt: TGCGCCAGCAGCTTGGGGGAAAATGAGCAGTTCTTC
cdr3_aa: CASSLGENEQFF

j_call: TRBJ2-7
clone_size: -
v_call: TRBV6-5
d_call: TRBD2
cdr3_nt: TGTGCCAGCAGTAGCGGGAGCTACGAGCAGTACTTC
cdr3_aa: CASSSGSYEQYF

j_call: TRBJ2-6
clone_size: -
v_call: TRBV4-2
d_call: -
cdr3_nt: TGTGCCAGCAGCCAAGAGGTGCCGCGCTCTGGGGCCAACGTCCTGACTTTC
cdr3_aa: CASSQEVPRSGANVLTF

j_call: TRBJ1-2
clone_size: -
v_call: TRBV6-5
d_call: -
cdr3_nt: TGTGCCAGCAGTCCCCAGAATTTAGGTCACTATGGCTACACCTTC
cdr3_aa: CASSPQNLGHYGYTF

j_call: TRBJ2-3
clone_size: -
v_call: TRBV7-9
d_call: -
cdr3_nt: TGTGCCAGCAGCCAGCGCCAGGACCTGCTAGGAGATACGCAGTATTTT
cdr3_aa: CASSQRQDLLGDTQYF

j_call: TRBJ2-1
clone_size: -
v_call: TRBV7-9
d_call: TRBD2
cdr3_nt: TGTGCCAGCCCCAAGGCTAGCGGGGAAGAGCAGTTCTTC
cdr3_aa: CASPKASGEEQFF

j_call: TRBJ1-2
clone_size: -
v_call: TRBV21-1
d_call: -
cdr3_nt: TGTGCCAGCAGCACGACACAGGGGGCGGGCTATGGCTACACCTTC
cdr3_aa: CASSTTQGAGYGYTF

j_call: TRBJ2-5
clone_size: once
v_call: TRBV5-6
d_call: TRBD1
cdr3_nt: TGTGCCAGCAGCTTGACCCGGGACAGCCTACAAGAGACCCAGTACTTC
cdr3_aa: CASSLTRDSLQETQYF

j_call: TRBJ1-3
clone_size: once
v_call: TRBV11-3
d_call: -
cdr3_nt: TGTGCCAGCAGCTTAGAGGGGCCCGCGTTCCGGGCTGGAAACACCATATATTTT
cdr3_aa: CASSLEGPAFRAGNTIYF

j_call: TRBJ1-2
clone_size: -
v_call: TRBV11-3
d_call: -
cdr3_nt: TGTGCCAGCAGCTTACCGGGGAGTCTAACTAGTGGCTACACCTTC
cdr3_aa: CASSLPGSLTSGYTF